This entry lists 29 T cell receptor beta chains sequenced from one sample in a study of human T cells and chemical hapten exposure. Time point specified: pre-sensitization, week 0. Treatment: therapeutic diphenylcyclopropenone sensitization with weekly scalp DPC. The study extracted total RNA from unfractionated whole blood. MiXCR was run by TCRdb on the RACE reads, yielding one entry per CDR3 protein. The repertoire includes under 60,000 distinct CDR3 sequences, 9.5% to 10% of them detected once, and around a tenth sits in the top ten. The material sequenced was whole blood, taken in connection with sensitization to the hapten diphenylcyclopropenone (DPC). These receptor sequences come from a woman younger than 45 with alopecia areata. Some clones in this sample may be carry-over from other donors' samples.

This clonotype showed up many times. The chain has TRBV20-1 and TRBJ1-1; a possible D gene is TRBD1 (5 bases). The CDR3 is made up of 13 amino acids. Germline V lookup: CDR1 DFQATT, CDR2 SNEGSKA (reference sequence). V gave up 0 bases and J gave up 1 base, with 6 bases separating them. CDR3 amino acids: CSAREGGNTEAFF. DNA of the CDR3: TGCAGTGCTAGAGAGGGGGGGAACACTGAAGCTTTCTTT.

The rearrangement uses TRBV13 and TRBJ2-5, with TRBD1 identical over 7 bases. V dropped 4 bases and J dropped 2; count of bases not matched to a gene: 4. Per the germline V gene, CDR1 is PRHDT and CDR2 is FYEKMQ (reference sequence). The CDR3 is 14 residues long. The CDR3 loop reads CASSSRQGQETQYF. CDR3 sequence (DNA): TGTGCCAGCAGCTCCCGACAGGGACAAGAGACCCAGTACTTC.

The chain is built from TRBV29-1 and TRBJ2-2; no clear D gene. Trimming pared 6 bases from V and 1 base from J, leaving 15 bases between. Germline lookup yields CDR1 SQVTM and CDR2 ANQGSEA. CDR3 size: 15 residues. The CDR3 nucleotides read TGCAGCGTCTCTTCCCCTCGAGAGAACACCGGGGAGCTGTTTTTT. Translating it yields CSVSSPRENTGELFF.

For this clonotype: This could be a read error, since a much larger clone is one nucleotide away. DNA of the CDR3: TGTGCCAGCAGTCTAAGCCGGGACTCCGTAGGGTTCTTC. It codes for CASSLSRDSVGFF. The genes are TRBV6-5 and TRBJ2-1, with D possibly TRBD2 on 6 matching bases. V was shortened by 5 bases and J by 15 bases, with 20 bases between the two germline ends. Germline values: CDR1 MNHEY, CDR2 SVGAGI. The CDR3 totals 13 residues.

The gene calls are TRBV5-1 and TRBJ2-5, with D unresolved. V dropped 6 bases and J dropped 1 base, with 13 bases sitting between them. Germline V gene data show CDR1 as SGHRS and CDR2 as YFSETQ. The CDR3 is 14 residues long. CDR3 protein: CASTAGGVQETQYF. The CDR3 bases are TGCGCCAGCACGGCAGGTGGCGTCCAAGAGACCCAGTACTTC.

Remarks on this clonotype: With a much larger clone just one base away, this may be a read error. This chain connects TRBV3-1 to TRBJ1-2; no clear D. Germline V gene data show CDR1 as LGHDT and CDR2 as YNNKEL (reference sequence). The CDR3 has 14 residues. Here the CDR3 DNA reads TGTGCCAGCAGCCAAGCCGCGGGCAACTATGGCTACAACTTC. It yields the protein CASSQAAGNYGYNF.

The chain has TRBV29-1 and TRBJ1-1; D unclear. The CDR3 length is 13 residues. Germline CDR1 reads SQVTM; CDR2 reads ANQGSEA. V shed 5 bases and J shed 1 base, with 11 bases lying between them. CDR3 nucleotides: TGCAGCGTTAAAAACAGCGCGAACACTGAAGCTTTCTTT. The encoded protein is CSVKNSANTEAFF.

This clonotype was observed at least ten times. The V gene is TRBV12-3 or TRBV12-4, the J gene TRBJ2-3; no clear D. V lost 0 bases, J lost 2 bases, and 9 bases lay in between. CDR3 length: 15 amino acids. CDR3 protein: CASSLALLTTDTQYF. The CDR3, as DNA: TGTGCCAGCAGTTTAGCTTTACTTACCACAGATACGCAGTATTTT.

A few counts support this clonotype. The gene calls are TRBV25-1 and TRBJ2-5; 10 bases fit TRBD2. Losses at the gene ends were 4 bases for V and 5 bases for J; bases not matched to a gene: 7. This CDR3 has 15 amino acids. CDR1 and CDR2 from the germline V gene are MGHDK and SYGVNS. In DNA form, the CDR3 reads TGTGCCAGCAGTGCCGGGACTAGCGATGTTGAGACCCAGTACTTC. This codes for CASSAGTSDVETQYF.

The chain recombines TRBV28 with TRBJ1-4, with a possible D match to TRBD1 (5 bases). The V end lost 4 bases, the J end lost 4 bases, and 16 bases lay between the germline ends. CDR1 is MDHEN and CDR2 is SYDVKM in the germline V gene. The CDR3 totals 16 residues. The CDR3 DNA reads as TGTGCCAGCAGTTCCTCCGGGACCGGGAGTAATGAAAAACTGTTTTTT. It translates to CASSSSGTGSNEKLFF.

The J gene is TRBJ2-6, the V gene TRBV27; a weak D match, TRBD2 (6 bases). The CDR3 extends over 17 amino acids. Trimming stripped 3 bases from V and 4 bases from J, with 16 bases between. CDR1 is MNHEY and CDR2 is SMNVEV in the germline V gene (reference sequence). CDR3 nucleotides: TGTGCCAGCAGTTTCCTGGGGGGATCCGGCGGGGCCAACGTCCTGACTTTC. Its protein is CASSFLGGSGGANVLTF.

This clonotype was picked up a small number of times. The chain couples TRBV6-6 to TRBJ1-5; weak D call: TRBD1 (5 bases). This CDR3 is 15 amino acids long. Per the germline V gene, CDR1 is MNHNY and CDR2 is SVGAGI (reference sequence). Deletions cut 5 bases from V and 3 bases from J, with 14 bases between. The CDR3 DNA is TGTGCCAGCAGTCCAGCGGGGGATAACAATCAGCCCCAGCATTTT. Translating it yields CASSPAGDNNQPQHF.

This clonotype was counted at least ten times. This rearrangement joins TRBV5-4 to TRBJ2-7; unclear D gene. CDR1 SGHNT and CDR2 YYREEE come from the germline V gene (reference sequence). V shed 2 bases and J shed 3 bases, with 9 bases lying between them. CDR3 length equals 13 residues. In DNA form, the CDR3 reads TGTGCCAGCAGCTTAGGCGGTTACTACGAGCAGTACTTC. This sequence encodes CASSLGGYYEQYF.

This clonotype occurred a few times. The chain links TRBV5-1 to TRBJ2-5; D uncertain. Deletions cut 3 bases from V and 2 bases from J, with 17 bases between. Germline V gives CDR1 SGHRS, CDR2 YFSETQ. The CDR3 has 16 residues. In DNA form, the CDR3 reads TGCGCCAGCAGCTGGCTTGGTGGCCTGCGGCAAGAGACCCAGTACTTC. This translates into CASSWLGGLRQETQYF.

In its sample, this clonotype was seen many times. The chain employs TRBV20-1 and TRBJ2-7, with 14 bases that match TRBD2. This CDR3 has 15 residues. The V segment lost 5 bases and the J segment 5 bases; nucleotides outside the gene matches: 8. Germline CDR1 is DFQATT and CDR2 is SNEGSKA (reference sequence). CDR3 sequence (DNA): TGCAGTGCTTACCCGACTAGCGGGGGGGCCCACGAGCAGTACTTC. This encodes CSAYPTSGGAHEQYF.

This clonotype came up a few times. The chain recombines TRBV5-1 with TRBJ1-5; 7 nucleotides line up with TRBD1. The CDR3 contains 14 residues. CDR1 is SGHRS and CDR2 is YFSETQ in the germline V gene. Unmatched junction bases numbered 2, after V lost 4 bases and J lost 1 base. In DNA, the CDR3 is TGCGCCAGCAGCCGGGACAGCAGCAATCAGCCCCAGCATTTT. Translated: CASSRDSSNQPQHF.

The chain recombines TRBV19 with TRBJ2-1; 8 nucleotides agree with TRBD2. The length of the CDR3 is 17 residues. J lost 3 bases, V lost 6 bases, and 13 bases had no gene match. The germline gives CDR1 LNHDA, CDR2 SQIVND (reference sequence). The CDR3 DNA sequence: TGTGCCAGTAGGGTGAGTCTGGCGGGGGGTTGCTACAATGAGCAGTTCTTC. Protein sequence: CASRVSLAGGCYNEQFF.

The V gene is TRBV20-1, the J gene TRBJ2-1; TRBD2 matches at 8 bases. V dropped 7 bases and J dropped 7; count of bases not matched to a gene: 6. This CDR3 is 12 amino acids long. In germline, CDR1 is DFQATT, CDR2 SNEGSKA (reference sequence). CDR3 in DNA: TGCAGTGGAGCACGGGGGGGGAATGAGCAGTTCTTC. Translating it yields CSGARGGNEQFF.

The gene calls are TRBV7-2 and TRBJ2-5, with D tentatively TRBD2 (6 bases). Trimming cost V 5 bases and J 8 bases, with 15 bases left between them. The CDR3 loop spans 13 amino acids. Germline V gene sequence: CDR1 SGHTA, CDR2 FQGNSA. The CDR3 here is CASSPSEGPTQYF. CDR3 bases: TGTGCCAGCAGCCCCTCGGAGGGTCCCACCCAGTACTTC.

The CDR3 DNA is TGTGCCACTAACAGGGGGACCGGGAACACTGAAGCTTTCTTT. Translated: CATNRGTGNTEAFF. This sequence joins TRBV2 and TRBJ1-1, with 8 bases lining up with TRBD1. The germline V gene has CDR1 SNHLY and CDR2 FYNNEI. This CDR3 region has 14 residues. Germline trimming cut 10 bases from V and 1 base from J; bases unmatched to any gene: 8. The variable domain in full, completed from reference TRBV2 and TRBJ1-1, reads EPEVTQTPSHQVTQMGQEVILRCVPISNHLYFYWYRQILGQKVEFLVSFYNNEISEKSEIFDDQFSVERPDGSNFTLKIRSTKLEDSAMYFCATNRGTGNTEAFFGQGTRLTVV.

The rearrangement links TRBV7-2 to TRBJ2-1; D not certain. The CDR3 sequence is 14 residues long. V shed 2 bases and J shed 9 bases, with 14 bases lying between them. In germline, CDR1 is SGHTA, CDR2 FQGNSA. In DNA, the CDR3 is TGTGCCAGCAGCTTACCCCCATTATCTGGTGAGCAGTTCTTC. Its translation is CASSLPPLSGEQFF.

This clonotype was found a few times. This CDR3 reads CASKTIIRTGGFSYEQYF. The CDR3 DNA reads TGTGCCAGCAAAACAATCATTCGGACAGGGGGTTTTTCCTACGAGCAGTACTTC. The chain combines TRBV6-5 with TRBJ2-7; 10 bases fit TRBD1. Germline V gene sequence: CDR1 MNHEY, CDR2 SVGAGI. V was pared by 7 bases and J by 1 base, with 16 bases of the junction left unmatched. The CDR3 contains 18 residues.

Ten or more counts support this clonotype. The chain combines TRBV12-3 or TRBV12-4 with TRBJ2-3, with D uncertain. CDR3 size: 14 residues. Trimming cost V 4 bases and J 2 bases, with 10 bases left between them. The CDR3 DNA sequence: TGTGCCAGCAGTTCGGCACTTATCACAGATACGCAGTATTTT. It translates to CASSSALITDTQYF.

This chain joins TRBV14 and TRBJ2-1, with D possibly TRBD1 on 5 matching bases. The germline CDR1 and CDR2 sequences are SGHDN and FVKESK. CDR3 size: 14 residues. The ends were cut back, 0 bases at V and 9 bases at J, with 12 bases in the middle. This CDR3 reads CASSQENRYFEQFF. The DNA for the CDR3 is TGTGCCAGCAGCCAAGAGAACAGGTATTTTGAGCAGTTCTTC.

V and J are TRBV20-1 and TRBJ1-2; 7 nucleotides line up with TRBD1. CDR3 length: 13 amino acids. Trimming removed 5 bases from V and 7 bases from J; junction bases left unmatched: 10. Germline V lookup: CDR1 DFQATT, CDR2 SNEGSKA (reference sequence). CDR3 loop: CSAPKQGSAGYTF. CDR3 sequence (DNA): TGCAGTGCTCCCAAACAGGGGAGCGCTGGCTACACCTTC.

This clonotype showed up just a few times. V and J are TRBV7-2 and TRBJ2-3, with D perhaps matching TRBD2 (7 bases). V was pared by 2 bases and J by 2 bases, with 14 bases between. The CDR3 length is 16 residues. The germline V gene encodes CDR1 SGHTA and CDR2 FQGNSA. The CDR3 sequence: CASSLSVAGATDTQYF. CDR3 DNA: TGTGCCAGCAGCTTATCTGTGGCGGGGGCCACAGATACGCAGTATTTT.

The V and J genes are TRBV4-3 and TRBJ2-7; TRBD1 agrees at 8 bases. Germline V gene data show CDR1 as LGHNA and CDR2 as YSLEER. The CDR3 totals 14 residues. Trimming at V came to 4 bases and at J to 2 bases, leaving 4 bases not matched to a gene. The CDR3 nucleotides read TGCGCCAGCAGCCCGACAGGGGACGCCTACGAGCAGTACTTC. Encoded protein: CASSPTGDAYEQYF.

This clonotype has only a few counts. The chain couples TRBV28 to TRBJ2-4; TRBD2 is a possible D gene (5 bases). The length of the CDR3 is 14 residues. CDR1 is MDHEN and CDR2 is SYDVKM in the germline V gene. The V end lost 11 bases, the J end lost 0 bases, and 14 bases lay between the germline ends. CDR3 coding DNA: TGTGCCGCGACCGGGGTAATAGCCAAAAACATTCAGTACTTC. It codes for CAATGVIAKNIQYF. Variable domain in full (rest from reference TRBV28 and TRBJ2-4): DVKVTQSSRYLVKRTGEKVFLECVQDMDHENMFWYRQDPGLGLRLIYFSYDVKMKEKGDIPEGYSVSREKKERFSLILESASTNQTSMYLCAATGVIAKNIQYFGAGTRLSVL.

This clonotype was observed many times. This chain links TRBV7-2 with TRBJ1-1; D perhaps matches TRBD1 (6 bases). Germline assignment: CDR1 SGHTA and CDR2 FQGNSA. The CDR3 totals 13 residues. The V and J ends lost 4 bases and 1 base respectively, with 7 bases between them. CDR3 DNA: TGTGCCAGCAGCTCACAGGGGAACACTGAAGCTTTCTTT. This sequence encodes CASSSQGNTEAFF.